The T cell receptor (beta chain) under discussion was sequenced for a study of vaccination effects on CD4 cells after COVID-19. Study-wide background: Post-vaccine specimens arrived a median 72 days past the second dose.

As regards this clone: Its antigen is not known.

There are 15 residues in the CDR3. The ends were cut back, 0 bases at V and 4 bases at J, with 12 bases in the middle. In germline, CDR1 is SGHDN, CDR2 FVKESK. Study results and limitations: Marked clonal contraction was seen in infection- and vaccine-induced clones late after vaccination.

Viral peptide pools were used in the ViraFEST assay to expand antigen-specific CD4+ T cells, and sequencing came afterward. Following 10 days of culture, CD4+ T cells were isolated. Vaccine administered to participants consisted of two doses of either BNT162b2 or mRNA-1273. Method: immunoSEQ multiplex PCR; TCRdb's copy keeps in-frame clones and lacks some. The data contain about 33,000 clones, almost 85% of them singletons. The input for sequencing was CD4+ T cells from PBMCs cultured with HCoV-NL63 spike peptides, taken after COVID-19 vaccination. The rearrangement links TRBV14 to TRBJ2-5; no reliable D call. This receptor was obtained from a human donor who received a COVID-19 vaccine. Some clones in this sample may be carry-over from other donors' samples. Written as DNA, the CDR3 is TGTGCCAGCAGCCAAGATCTAGGTCCAGTAGAGACCCAGTACTTC. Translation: CASSQDLGPVETQYF.